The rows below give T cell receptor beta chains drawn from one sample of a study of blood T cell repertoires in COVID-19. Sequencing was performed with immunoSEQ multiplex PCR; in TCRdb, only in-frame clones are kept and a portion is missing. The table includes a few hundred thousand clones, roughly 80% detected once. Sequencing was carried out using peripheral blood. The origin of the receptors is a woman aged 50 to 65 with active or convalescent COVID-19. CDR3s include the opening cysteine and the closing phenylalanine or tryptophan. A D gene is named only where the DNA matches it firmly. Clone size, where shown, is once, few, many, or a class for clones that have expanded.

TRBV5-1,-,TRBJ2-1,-,CASSLVGQGSYNEQFF,TGCGCCAGCAGCTTGGTTGGTCAGGGGTCCTACAATGAGCAGTTCTTC
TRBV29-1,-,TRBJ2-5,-,CSVASGTQETQYF,TGCAGCGTTGCTTCCGGGACACAAGAGACCCAGTACTTC
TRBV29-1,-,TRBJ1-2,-,CSVPSSIGAVAYGYTF,TGCAGCGTTCCGTCGTCTATAGGGGCCGTAGCCTATGGCTACACCTTC
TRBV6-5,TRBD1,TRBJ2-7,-,CASSLSRDRDSEQYF,TGTGCCAGCAGTCTTTCCCGGGACAGGGATAGCGAGCAGTACTTC
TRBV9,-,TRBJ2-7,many,CASSVGPALSSYEQYF,TGTGCCAGCAGCGTAGGCCCAGCGCTTAGCTCCTACGAGCAGTACTTC
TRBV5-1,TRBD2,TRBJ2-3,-,CASSLRAGAQDTQYF,TGCGCCAGCAGCTTAAGAGCGGGAGCCCAAGATACGCAGTATTTT
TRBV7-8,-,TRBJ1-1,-,CASSPYWGGNTEAFF,TGTGCCAGCAGCCCCTACTGGGGGGGGAACACTGAAGCTTTCTTT
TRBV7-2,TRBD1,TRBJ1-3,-,CASSLAGQGGNTIYF,TGTGCCAGCAGCTTAGCGGGACAGGGAGGAAACACCATATATTTT
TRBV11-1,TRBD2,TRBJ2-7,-,CASSLTAGDAEQYF,TGTGCCAGCAGCTTAACAGCGGGAGATGCCGAGCAGTACTTC
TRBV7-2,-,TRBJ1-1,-,CASSSPQSEAFF,TGTGCCAGCAGCTCCCCACAGTCTGAAGCTTTCTTT